The sequence of this T cell receptor (beta chain) was determined in a study of blood T cell repertoires in COVID-19. The repertoire was sequenced with immunoSEQ multiplex PCR; TCRdb's copy has only in-frame clones and lacks some. The sample consists of about 190,000 clones, nearly 90% of them appearing once. Germline CDR1 is SGHKS and CDR2 is YYEKEE (reference sequence). V dropped 4 bases and J dropped 0 bases, with 14 bases sitting between them. CDR3 length: 15 amino acids. Sequencing used peripheral blood. The rearrangement joins TRBV5-5 to TRBJ2-7; D gene unclear. This TCR was sampled from a man aged 45-60 years with acute or convalescent COVID-19. Written as DNA, the CDR3 is TGTGCCAGCAGCCCCGTTGGAGTCCTCTCCTACGAGCAGTACTTC. Translation gives CASSPVGVLSYEQYF.